These 11 T cell receptor beta chains were sequenced from one sample in a study of OX40 agonist ivuxolimab in advanced cancers. The table came from immunoSEQ multiplex PCR; TCRdb's copy has only in-frame clones and leaves some out. The sample consists of about 71,000 clones, about 81% of them appearing once. The source material was CD4+ or CD8+ T cells sorted from blood, sampled in a trial of the OX40 agonist ivuxolimab. The receptors come from an adult with an advanced solid tumor such as melanoma, head and neck, liver or kidney cancer.

V is TRBV7-9 and J is TRBJ1-5, with D perhaps matching TRBD1 (6 bases). The CDR3 has 14 residues. The germline gives CDR1 SEHNR, CDR2 FQNEAQ (reference sequence). Trimming removed 4 bases at V and 4 bases at J, with 11 bases between. CDR3 amino acids: CASSSGQPNQPQHF. As DNA, the CDR3 is TGTGCCAGCAGCTCAGGACAGCCTAATCAGCCCCAGCATTTT.

The chain combines TRBV7-9 with TRBJ2-7; D unresolved. The CDR3 covers 13 residues. Germline CDR1 and CDR2: SEHNR and FQNEAQ (reference sequence). V was trimmed by 1 base and J by 1 base, leaving 5 bases between them. The CDR3: CASSLVLSYEQYF. The CDR3 DNA is TGTGCCAGCAGCTTAGTACTATCCTACGAGCAGTACTTC.

This sequence joins TRBV11-2 and TRBJ2-7; D call uncertain. Germline CDR1 reads SGHAT; CDR2 reads FQNNGV. The CDR3 is 14 amino acids. V was trimmed by 5 bases and J by 6 bases, leaving 17 bases between them. CDR3 bases: TGTGCCAGCAGCCGAACGGTCCTTCTTCTCGAGCAGTACTTC. Protein: CASSRTVLLLEQYF.

The gene calls are TRBV30 and TRBJ2-3; 10 bases are shared with TRBD2. V lost 0 bases to trimming and J lost 2 bases; unmatched junction nucleotides: 5. The CDR3 totals 16 residues. Germline lookup yields CDR1 GTSNPN and CDR2 SVGIG (reference sequence). CDR3 residues: CAWSVGAGGITDTQYF. The CDR3 coding sequence is TGTGCCTGGAGTGTAGGAGCGGGAGGGATCACAGATACGCAGTATTTT.

The chain links TRBV5-4 to TRBJ2-1; 7 nucleotides align to TRBD1. CDR1 is SGHNT and CDR2 is YYREEE in the germline V gene (reference sequence). CDR3 size: 14 residues. V shed 4 bases, J shed 4 bases, and the junction held 5 bases outside the gene matches. The CDR3 DNA reads as TGTGCCAGCAGCCGACAGGGCCCTTACAATGAGCAGTTCTTC. It codes for CASSRQGPYNEQFF.

The chain joins TRBV5-4 to TRBJ2-5; no firm D call. V was shortened by 2 bases and J by 5 bases, with 13 bases between the two germline ends. This CDR3 has 14 residues. CDR1 is SGHNT, CDR2 YYREEE, per germline (reference sequence). This CDR3 reads CASSFQSGLETQYF. The DNA for the CDR3 is TGTGCCAGCAGCTTCCAAAGTGGGCTTGAGACCCAGTACTTC.

V and J are TRBV6-5 and TRBJ2-1; D may be TRBD1 or TRBD2 (5 bases each). Trimming took off 6 bases at V and 8 bases at J, with 11 bases between the two ends. Germline CDR1 and CDR2: MNHEY and SVGAGI. CDR3 length equals 12 residues. CDR3 in DNA: TGTGCCAGCAGGGGACCGTTCGATGAGCAGTTCTTC. Its translation is CASRGPFDEQFF.

This chain connects TRBV5-1 to TRBJ2-1; D assignment may be TRBD1 or TRBD2 (6 bases each). V lost 5 bases and J lost 5, with 11 bases in between. The CDR3 consists of 13 residues. Germline V gene data show CDR1 as SGHRS and CDR2 as YFSETQ. CDR3 sequence reads: CASSTRGDNEQFF. The CDR3 DNA follows: TGCGCCAGCAGTACGAGGGGGGACAATGAGCAGTTCTTC.

This clone was counted once. The V gene is TRBV19, the J gene TRBJ2-1; D assignment may be TRBD1 or TRBD2 (5 bases each). Looked up from germline, CDR1 is LNHDA and CDR2 is SQIVND (reference sequence). Between the trimmed V and J ends, which lost 4 bases and 0 bases, there was a span of 10 bases. The CDR3 runs to 15 residues. CDR3 sequence (DNA): TGTGCCAGTAGTACGGGACGGAGCTCCTACAATGAGCAGTTCTTC. Translated, it gives CASSTGRSSYNEQFF. The full variable domain, in which reference TRBV19 and TRBJ2-1 provide the parts outside the CDR3, is DGGITQSPKYLFRKEGQNVTLSCEQNLNHDAMYWYRQDPGQGLRLIYYSQIVNDFQKGDIAEGYSVSREKKESFPLTVTSAQKNPTAFYLCASSTGRSSYNEQFFGPGTRLTVL.

In its sample, this clone was seen once. This chain uses TRBV5-1 with TRBJ1-1; D remains ambiguous. The CDR3 has 15 amino acids. CDR1 and CDR2 (germline): SGHRS, YFSETQ. Between the trimmed V and J ends, which lost 4 bases and 0 bases, there was a span of 13 bases. The CDR3 reads CASSTGEHMNTEAFF. The CDR3 nucleotides are TGCGCCAGCAGCACCGGGGAACACATGAACACTGAAGCTTTCTTT.

The chain recombines TRBV4-1 with TRBJ1-5, with D possibly matching TRBD1 (5 bases). The CDR3 has 16 residues. The germline V gene encodes CDR1 MGHRA and CDR2 YSYEKL. The V and J ends lost 0 bases and 2 bases respectively, with 11 bases between them. This CDR3 is CASSQEWGDGNQPQHF. The CDR3 DNA sequence: TGCGCCAGCAGCCAAGAATGGGGGGATGGCAATCAGCCCCAGCATTTT.